The clone carrying this TCR beta chain has at least ten counts. Antigen: not known. The CDR3 has 14 residues. Germline V gene lookup returns CDR1 SGHRS and CDR2 YFSETQ. Trimming took off 0 bases at V and 6 bases at J, with 9 bases between the two ends. The sample belongs to a study of T cells after yellow fever vaccination. Study findings and constraints: Clones that expanded after primary vaccination mostly reappeared after the booster (96% CD4, 75% to 90% CD8). FACS-sorted repertoires could harbor abundant contaminating bulk-population clonotypes.

Template switching with 5'RACE generated the TCR cDNA and added a universal primer site and UMIs. Each CDR3 protein is one row after TCRdb ran MiXCR on the 5' RACE reads. The sample lists 110,000 or so distinct CDR3 sequences, roughly 7.9% occurring once. The starting material was CD4+ T cells sorted from PBMCs, obtained roughly 46 days after the first yellow fever vaccination. The clonotype originates from a young man who received the YFV17D yellow fever vaccine. The chain combines TRBV5-1 with TRBJ2-2; D is unclear. The CDR3 sequence: CASSLVYGAGELFF. In DNA form, the CDR3 reads TGCGCCAGCAGCTTGGTGTATGGGGCCGGGGAGCTGTTTTTT.